Listed below are T cell receptor beta chains from one sample, sequenced in a study of cytomegalovirus exposure and HLA in healthy donors. Sequencing used immunoSEQ multiplex PCR; TCRdb keeps in-frame clones, though not all of them. The data show roughly 140,000 clones, with approximately 80% seen just once and about 5% held by the top ten. Source material: PBMCs. The receptors originated from a male donor in good health and CMV-seronegative. CDR3s leave out the opening cysteine and the closing phenylalanine or tryptophan.

V gene	J gene	CDR3 protein
TRBV27	TRBJ2-7	ASSSQISVNSYEQY
TRBV5-1	TRBJ1-1	ASSTLGGGEAF
TRBV6-6	TRBJ1-2	ASSSNSGGYT
TRBV9	TRBJ2-7	ASSPLVGTPSYEQY
TRBV11-2	TRBJ1-1	ASSLDAGALNTEAF
TRBV6-6	TRBJ2-3	ASSTGRDSFADTQY
TRBV10-3	TRBJ2-3	AISRLAPDTDTQY
TRBV4-3	TRBJ2-1	ASSQRAGPTSDEQF
TRBV19	TRBJ1-1	ASTFRGGPLNTEAF
TRBV5-8	TRBJ1-5	ASSLVGAQH
TRBV7-2	TRBJ1-2	ASSNPGSHGYT
TRBV27	TRBJ1-3	ASPRKGGSGNTIY
TRBV4-1	TRBJ1-5	ASSQRQSDQPQH
TRBV7-6	TRBJ1-6	ASSLGHNNSPLH
TRBV5-1	TRBJ1-2	ASSGSLQGSGGYT
TRBV29-1	TRBJ2-5	SVEDRGQETQY
TRBV28	TRBJ1-5	ASSLSPGYGSNQPQH
TRBV5-5	TRBJ2-7	ASSNSGTGGYEQY
TRBV5-6	TRBJ1-1	ASNSMGGGNTEAF
TRBV5-4	TRBJ2-2	ASSLPAGVNTGELF
TRBV7-9	TRBJ2-1	ASSLLGQGDNEQF
TRBV10-3	TRBJ2-6	ASGTGDGSGANVLT
TRBV28	TRBJ2-1	ASSLRTSGGNEQF
TRBV11-2	TRBJ1-2	ASSLVGVSGYT
TRBV30	TRBJ1-5	AWSVGSNQPQH
TRBV27	TRBJ1-1	ASSSGGLGNTEAF
TRBV7-6	TRBJ2-7	ASSLGVGRTYEQY
TRBV7-7	TRBJ2-1	ASSAGTGTYNEQF
TRBV2	TRBJ1-3	ASSVQGANTIY
TRBV10-2	TRBJ1-5	ASSWGVSNQPQH
TRBV9	TRBJ2-7	ASSVDWGGYEQY
TRBV19	TRBJ1-5	ASSILGQVNQPQH
TRBV5-1	TRBJ2-1	ASSLNFGGSSYNEQF
TRBV2	TRBJ1-5	ASSEMAGGVYQPQH
TRBV13	TRBJ1-1	ASSLGQLGTEAF
TRBV9	TRBJ2-2	ASSPGGGIGELF
TRBV5-1	TRBJ2-3	ASSLGTSGKSADTQY
TRBV4-3	TRBJ1-3	ASSQAAGQGVGTIY
TRBV10-3	TRBJ1-2	AISLDAEGSGYT
TRBV5-1	TRBJ1-1	ASKATGGYTEAF
TRBV7-2	TRBJ2-5	ASSQQRVQETQY
TRBV15	TRBJ1-1	ATSRSREGAEAF
TRBV5-1	TRBJ2-2	ASSPWTGGNGELF
TRBV4-1	TRBJ2-2	ASSQEGGTPLNTGELF
TRBV4-2	TRBJ2-7	ASSQDPGLEYEQY
TRBV7-2	TRBJ1-1	ASRPDSTEAF
TRBV4-3	TRBJ2-3	ASSQGQGGDTQY
TRBV30	TRBJ2-7	AWRDRAYEQY
TRBV7-6	TRBJ1-2	ASSQGVIYGYT
TRBV28	TRBJ2-7	ASSGAYSYEQY
TRBV9	TRBJ1-1	ASSVLAGNTEAF
TRBV2	TRBJ2-7	AGSRDSTYEQY
TRBV28	TRBJ1-2	ASSYGDRVTLYNGYT
TRBV28	TRBJ2-7	ASSWASYEQY
TRBV5-4	TRBJ1-6	ASSPDRASNSPLH